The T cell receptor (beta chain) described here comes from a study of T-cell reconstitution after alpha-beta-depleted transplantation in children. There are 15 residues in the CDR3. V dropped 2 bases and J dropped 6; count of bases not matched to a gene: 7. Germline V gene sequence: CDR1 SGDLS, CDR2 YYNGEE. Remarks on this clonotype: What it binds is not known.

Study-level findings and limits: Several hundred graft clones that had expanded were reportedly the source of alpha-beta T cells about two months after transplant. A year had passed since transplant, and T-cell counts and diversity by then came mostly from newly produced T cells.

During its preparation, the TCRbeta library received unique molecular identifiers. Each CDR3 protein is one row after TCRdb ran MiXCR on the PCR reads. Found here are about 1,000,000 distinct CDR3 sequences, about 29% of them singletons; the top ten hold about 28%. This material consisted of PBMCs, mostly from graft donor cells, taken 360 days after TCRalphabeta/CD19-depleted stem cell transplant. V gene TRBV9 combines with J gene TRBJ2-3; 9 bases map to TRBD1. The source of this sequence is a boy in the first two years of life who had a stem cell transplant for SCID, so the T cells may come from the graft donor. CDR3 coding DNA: TGTGCCAGCAGCGTCCGGGACAGGGTATGGGATACGCAGTATTTT. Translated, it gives CASSVRDRVWDTQYF.